This entry lists 23 T cell receptor beta chains sequenced from one sample in a study of cytotoxic CD8 clonotypes in ibrutinib-treated CLL. Generated by immunoSEQ multiplex PCR, the TCRdb table keeps only in-frame clones and is missing some. The sample has approximately 67,000 clones; 80% are singletons. Sequenced here: PBMCs, sampled at disease progression, from a patient treated with ibrutinib. The receptors come from a human donor with chronic lymphocytic leukemia.

The genes are TRBV7-9 and TRBJ1-2, with 12 positions matching TRBD1. The trim removed 5 bases at V and 8 bases at J, leaving 3 bases unmatched. The CDR3 sequence is 13 residues long. Per the germline V gene, CDR1 is SEHNR and CDR2 is FQNEAQ (reference sequence). The DNA for the CDR3 is TGTGCCAGCAGCGGAGGGACAGGGGGCGGCTACACCTTC. This gives the protein CASSGGTGGGYTF. The variable domain in full, with the rest retrieved from reference TRBV7-9 and TRBJ1-2, is DTGVSQNPRHKITKRGQNVTFRCDPISEHNRLYWYRQTLGQGPEFLTYFQNEAQLEKSRLLSDRFSAERPKGSFSTLEIQRTEQGDSAMYLCASSGGTGGGYTFGSGTRLTVV.

The chain has TRBV5-8 and TRBJ2-3; 9 bases line up with TRBD2. CDR1 SGHTS and CDR2 YDEGEE come from the germline V gene. This CDR3 contains 16 residues. J lost 2 bases, V lost 7 bases, and 11 bases had no gene match. As DNA, the CDR3 is TGTGCCAGCGCTGACTTCGGACTAGCGTTCACAGATACGCAGTATTTT. Translating gives CASADFGLAFTDTQYF.

V and J are TRBV29-1 and TRBJ2-3; 8 bases agree with TRBD1. In germline, CDR1 is SQVTM, CDR2 ANQGSEA. V trimming: 7 bases; J trimming: 1 base; junction bases outside the gene matches: 7. This CDR3 contains 14 residues. The CDR3 region is CSASGGSGTDTQYF. The DNA of the CDR3 is TGCAGCGCATCAGGGGGCTCTGGCACAGATACGCAGTATTTT.

This clone was counted a few times. The J gene is TRBJ1-1, the V gene TRBV19, with no clear D. Germline V gene lookup returns CDR1 LNHDA and CDR2 SQIVND (reference sequence). V lost 7 bases and J lost 6, with 15 bases in between. This CDR3 is built from 13 residues. CDR3 sequence: CASTHPLGAEAFF. CDR3 DNA: TGTGCCAGTACACACCCCCTTGGCGCTGAAGCTTTCTTT. Full variable domain (missing parts from reference TRBV19 and TRBJ1-1): DGGITQSPKYLFRKEGQNVTLSCEQNLNHDAMYWYRQDPGQGLRLIYYSQIVNDFQKGDIAEGYSVSREKKESFPLTVTSAQKNPTAFYLCASTHPLGAEAFFGQGTRLTVV.

The chain has TRBV4-2 and TRBJ2-7; either TRBD1 or TRBD2 may fit D (5 bases each). The V gene's germline CDR1 is LGHNA and CDR2 YNFKEQ. CDR3 length: 14 amino acids. Trimming pared 1 base from V and 6 bases from J, leaving 13 bases between. This CDR3 reads CASSQAGLRGEQYF. The CDR3 region has the DNA TGTGCCAGCAGCCAAGCGGGATTAAGGGGCGAGCAGTACTTC.

The V gene is TRBV27, the J gene TRBJ2-7; tentatively, D is TRBD2 (5 bases). V lost 0 bases to trimming and J lost 6 bases, with 9 bases between them. Germline V CDR1 and CDR2: MNHEY, SMNVEV (reference sequence). The CDR3 runs 13 residues. CDR3 amino acids: CASSLSLAGEQYF. The CDR3 DNA reads as TGTGCCAGCAGTTTATCCCTCGCGGGCGAGCAGTACTTC.

In nucleotides, the CDR3 is TGCGCCAGCAGCCAAGGTGGGGGTAGGACTGAAGCTTTCTTT. Translating gives CASSQGGGRTEAFF. The V and J genes are TRBV5-1 and TRBJ1-1; D might be TRBD1 (5 bases). Germline V gene lookup returns CDR1 SGHRS and CDR2 YFSETQ. Trimming cost V 4 bases and J 5 bases, with 15 bases left between them. The CDR3 has 14 residues.

This chain uses TRBV4-1 with TRBJ2-7; the match to TRBD1 covers 9 bases. The CDR3 runs to 17 residues. The germline CDR1 and CDR2 sequences are MGHRA and YSYEKL. The trim removed 1 base at V and 5 bases at J, leaving 12 bases unmatched. The CDR3 nucleotides read TGCGCCAGCAGCCAAGCACTCCCGGGACAGGGTCCCCACGAGCAGTACTTC. Amino acids: CASSQALPGQGPHEQYF.

The genes are TRBV11-2 and TRBJ1-1; D is ambiguous. Germline CDR1 is SGHAT and CDR2 is FQNNGV. Between the trimmed V and J ends, which lost 5 bases and 4 bases, there was a span of 11 bases. The CDR3 has 13 residues. CDR3 in DNA: TGTGCCAGCAGCGTCAGAGGGCTCACTGAAGCTTTCTTT. Translated, it gives CASSVRGLTEAFF.

The rearrangement joins TRBV5-8 to TRBJ2-7; D may be TRBD2 (5 bases). The CDR3 has 14 residues. V was pared by 4 bases and J by 5 bases, with 16 bases between. Per germline, CDR1 SGHTS and CDR2 YDEGEE. Written as DNA, the CDR3 is TGTGCCAGCAGCCACAGACGGGGTATAGACGAGCAGTACTTC. Encoded protein: CASSHRRGIDEQYF.

The rearrangement links TRBV5-4 to TRBJ2-2; possibly TRBD1 for D (6 bases). With 4 bases removed from V and 5 bases from J, the gap between germline ends came to 15 bases. This CDR3 region has 15 residues. Germline-derived CDR1 and CDR2 are SGHNT and YYREEE (reference sequence). CDR3 sequence: CASSLDSTGTGELFF. The CDR3 DNA reads TGTGCCAGCAGCCTCGATAGTACAGGGACCGGGGAGCTGTTTTTT. The complete variable domain, with remaining parts taken from reference TRBV5-4 and TRBJ2-2, reads ETGVTQSPTHLIKTRGQQVTLRCSSQSGHNTVSWYQQALGQGPQFIFQYYREEENGRGNFPPRFSGLQFPNYSSELNVNALELDDSALYLCASSLDSTGTGELFFGEGSRLTVL.

V is TRBV4-1 and J is TRBJ1-2; D unresolved. Germline loops: CDR1 MGHRA, CDR2 YSYEKL. The CDR3 contains 14 residues. V shed 2 bases and J shed 4 bases, with 11 bases lying between them. CDR3 amino acids: CASSQILGSYGYTF. CDR3 DNA sequence: TGCGCCAGCAGCCAAATTCTGGGAAGCTATGGCTACACCTTC.

The chain carries TRBV2 and TRBJ2-5; a weak D match, TRBD2 (7 bases). Germline CDR1 and CDR2: SNHLY and FYNNEI. Trimming took 8 bases from V and 2 from J, leaving 15 bases between them. This CDR3 comprises 14 residues. The CDR3: CASGGANTQETQYF. Written as DNA, the CDR3 is TGTGCCAGCGGGGGGGCGAATACACAAGAGACCCAGTACTTC.

The V gene is TRBV27, the J gene TRBJ2-4; 10 nucleotides align to TRBD1. After removal of 6 bases from V and 0 bases from J, the junction contained 5 bases not matched to a gene. This CDR3 spans 16 amino acids. The germline CDR1 and CDR2 sequences are MNHEY and SMNVEV (reference sequence). The CDR3 DNA sequence: TGTGCCAGCAGCCGGGGACAGGGGTTAGCCAAAAACATTCAGTACTTC. Protein sequence: CASSRGQGLAKNIQYF.

This chain uses TRBV6-6 with TRBJ2-1, with D possibly being TRBD1 or TRBD2 (5 bases each). CDR1 and CDR2 (germline): MNHNY, SVGAGI (reference sequence). Trimming cost V 6 bases and J 10 bases, with 25 bases left between them. This CDR3 has 16 amino acids. This CDR3 is CASSPRPGAGWLEQFF. The CDR3 coding sequence is TGTGCCAGCAGCCCTCGGCCCGGGGCAGGGTGGCTCGAGCAGTTCTTC.

The chain combines TRBV6-6 with TRBJ2-7; 9 nucleotides agree with TRBD2. This CDR3 comprises 15 residues. Germline lookup yields CDR1 MNHNY and CDR2 SVGAGI (reference sequence). With V trimmed by 0 bases and J by 7 bases, 7 bases remained unmatched. CDR3 coding DNA: TGTGCCAGCAGTTACTCGGCGGGAGGGCGTCTGGAGCAGTACTTC. This sequence encodes CASSYSAGGRLEQYF.

This clone was seen a single time. The gene calls are TRBV19 and TRBJ1-2; D remains unclear. CDR1 and CDR2 (germline): LNHDA, SQIVND (reference sequence). V lost 8 bases and J lost 3, with 19 bases in between. The CDR3 length is 15 residues. Written as DNA, the CDR3 is TGTGCCAGTCGGAGGGCGACGTTTTCCGACTATGGCTACACCTTC. It specifies CASRRATFSDYGYTF.

The chain couples TRBV5-1 to TRBJ1-6, with no clear D. Trimming left V 1 base short and J 6 bases short, with 11 bases between. Germline-derived CDR1 and CDR2 are SGHRS and YFSETQ. This CDR3 has 15 residues. CDR3 loop: CASSLTESFNSPLHF. The DNA of the CDR3 is TGCGCCAGCAGCTTGACGGAGAGTTTTAATTCACCCCTCCACTTT.

This chain links TRBV2 with TRBJ2-1; D ambiguous. This CDR3 is built from 13 residues. Trimming stripped 0 bases from V and 7 bases from J, with 7 bases between. Germline V gives CDR1 SNHLY, CDR2 FYNNEI. CDR3 residues: CASSEALLNEQFF. The CDR3 region has the DNA TGTGCCAGCAGTGAAGCGCTTCTAAATGAGCAGTTCTTC.

This clone occurred a few times. This chain links TRBV27 with TRBJ1-4; D perhaps matches TRBD1 (6 bases). Germline V lookup: CDR1 MNHEY, CDR2 SMNVEV (reference sequence). The CDR3 runs to 14 residues. V lost 0 bases and J lost 5, with 7 bases in between. The CDR3 region has the DNA TGTGCCAGCAGTTTATCGACAGGAAATGAAAAACTGTTTTTT. Protein sequence: CASSLSTGNEKLFF.

Notes on this clone: It may be a read error: a sequence one base away is much more abundant. This specimen includes other DNA sequences encoding the same CDR3. The V and J genes are TRBV5-1 and TRBJ2-1; tentative D call: TRBD1 (6 bases). The CDR3 spans 11 residues. In germline, CDR1 is SGHRS, CDR2 YFSETQ. The germline V and J ends were trimmed by 6 bases and 6 bases, with 7 bases remaining between them. CDR3 in DNA: TGCGCCAGCACACAGGGCAATGAGCAGTTCTTC. Amino acid sequence: CASTQGNEQFF. Variable domain in full (rest from reference TRBV5-1 and TRBJ2-1): KAGVTQTPRYLIKTRGQQVTLSCSPISGHRSVSWYQQTPGQGLQFLFEYFSETQRNKGNFPGRFSGRQFSNSRSEMNVSTLELGDSALYLCASTQGNEQFFGPGTRLTVL.

The rearrangement uses TRBV9 and TRBJ2-7; the D is unclear. The CDR3 has 14 residues. From germline, CDR1 is SGDLS and CDR2 YYNGEE. The V gene lost 4 bases and the J gene lost 0 bases, with 11 bases spanning the gap. The CDR3 nucleotides are TGTGCCAGCAGCCCCCAGGTGAGCTCCTACGAGCAGTACTTC. Amino acids: CASSPQVSSYEQYF.

The chain joins TRBV5-1 to TRBJ2-5; TRBD1 aligns across 9 bases. Germline values: CDR1 SGHRS, CDR2 YFSETQ. Germline trimming cut 1 base from V and 5 bases from J; bases unmatched to any gene: 6. The CDR3 is 15 amino acids. CDR3 region: CASSLWGQGSETQYF. CDR3 nucleotide sequence: TGCGCCAGCAGCTTGTGGGGACAGGGTTCGGAGACCCAGTACTTC.